The source of this T cell receptor (beta chain) is a study of cytomegalovirus exposure and HLA in healthy donors. About the study: An early data release held approximately 85 million unique TCRs from HLA-typed donors.

Germline CDR1 is LGHNA and CDR2 is YSLEER. The CDR3 consists of 19 residues. The junction had 20 bases not matched to a gene; V was cut back by 1 base and J by 5 bases. Amplification used 60 Vbeta primers and 13 Jbeta primers. Original data processing: Around 10 million shared chains were among approximately 87 million unique TCR beta chains counted in a later analysis. This table comes from immunoSEQ multiplex PCR, and its TCRdb copy is limited to in-frame clones, with some not included. D and trimming were read from the DNA, whereas the V and J calls and clone size are those reported in that table. The sample includes about 160,000 clones, just under 65% of them seen just once.

The TCR originated in a woman aged 60 to 75 in good health and CMV-seropositive. The sample was PBMCs. The rearrangement uses TRBV4-3 and TRBJ2-7, with 7 bases aligning to TRBD2. CDR3 sequence (DNA): TGCGCCAGCAGCCAAGGGCCTTCATTCGGGGAGCGGACTAGTCACGAGCAGTACTTC. The encoded protein is CASSQGPSFGERTSHEQYF.